Sequencing of this TCR beta chain was carried out in a study of CXCR3-negative and CXCR3-positive naive CD8 T cells. CDR3 length: 14 residues. CDR1 and CDR2 from the germline V gene are SEHNR and FQNEAQ (reference sequence). cDNA libraries for TRB were generated by 5' RACE incorporating UMI labels. Reanalyzing the 5' RACE reads, TCRdb keeps one entry per CDR3 protein, without DNA. The repertoire shows over 100,000 distinct CDR3 sequences; the top ten hold approximately 0.3%. The chain recombines TRBV7-9 with TRBJ2-5; TCRdb's D call, TRBD1, is unchecked because there is no DNA. The sample comprised naive CXCR3- CD8+ T cells from blood. Subset specified: CD45RO-CCR7+CD27+CD95- naive CD8+ T cells lacking CXCR3 (TNR3-). This sequence originates from a human donor in good health. Some clones in this sample may be carry-over from other donors' samples. The CDR3 here is CASSPRDGRETQYF.